The 30 T cell receptor beta chains given below trace back to one sample, sequenced in a study of T cell responses to AZD1222 COVID-19 vaccine (dated by TCRdb to about 2021). The time point label, read with the paper, signifies: baseline before first vaccination. Receptors were amplified or captured by the immunoSEQ multiplex PCR assay. Imported from immuneACCESS, the table was reduced by TCRdb to in-frame sequences with V and J called. These copies leave out some clones; in studies compared against another copy, an unresolved V gene accounts for under half, and the cause of the remainder is not known. The sample table contains 85,000 to 130,000 clones; only one count was recorded for approximately 93% of them. The ten largest clones capture less than 6.5% of the sample. The source was peripheral blood, collected on day 0 of AZD1222 vaccination. The receptors derive from an adult in good health.

This rearrangement joins TRBV7-9 to TRBJ2-1; 11 nucleotides agree with TRBD2. The CDR3 spans 15 residues. With V trimmed by 3 bases and J by 16 bases, 14 bases remained unmatched. Germline V lookup: CDR1 SEHNR, CDR2 FQNEAQ (reference sequence). The CDR3 DNA sequence: TGTGCCAGCAGCTTCTCCACCGGGACTAGCGGTACCAGTTTCTTC. Amino acids: CASSFSTGTSGTSFF.

The chain links TRBV11-2 to TRBJ2-6; TRBD1 agrees at 9 bases. The CDR3 loop spans 15 amino acids. The germline V gene encodes CDR1 SGHAT and CDR2 FQNNGV. Germline trimming cut 4 bases from V and 2 bases from J; bases unmatched to any gene: 0. Here the CDR3 reads CASSYRGPGANVLTF. DNA of the CDR3: TGTGCCAGCAGCTACAGGGGGCCTGGGGCCAACGTCCTGACTTTC.

The chain combines TRBV30 with TRBJ2-3; 10 nucleotides agree with TRBD2. The V and J ends lost 3 bases and 3 bases, in that order; junction bases with no gene match: 3. Germline V gene lookup returns CDR1 GTSNPN and CDR2 SVGIG (reference sequence). CDR3 length: 14 residues. The CDR3 spells CAWRRAGGTDTQYF. The CDR3 DNA follows: TGTGCCTGGAGGCGAGCGGGAGGGACAGATACGCAGTATTTT.

The rearrangement links TRBV18 to TRBJ2-3; D is possibly TRBD2 (6 bases). Germline assignment: CDR1 KGHSH and CDR2 LQKENI. V was trimmed by 3 bases and J by 6 bases, leaving 13 bases between them. The CDR3 runs to 14 residues. The CDR3 is CASSPGTLGDTQYF. The DNA for the CDR3 is TGTGCCAGCTCACCCGGGACTCTCGGGGATACGCAGTATTTT.

This clone was detected only a few times. This CDR3 reads CASSRDLSTKYEQYF. The CDR3 DNA sequence: TGCGCCAGCAGTCGGGACCTCTCAACGAAATACGAGCAGTACTTC. The rearrangement links TRBV10-1 to TRBJ2-7; D may correspond to TRBD1 or TRBD2 (5 bases each). The CDR3 runs to 15 residues. Germline V gives CDR1 WNHNN, CDR2 SYGVQD (reference sequence). V was clipped by 5 bases and J by 4 bases, with 18 bases between them.

This chain connects TRBV30 to TRBJ2-7; D is possibly TRBD1 or TRBD2 (5 bases each). In germline, CDR1 is GTSNPN, CDR2 SVGIG (reference sequence). V lost 1 base and J 1 base, leaving 8 bases between the germline ends. This CDR3 spans 13 amino acids. The CDR3 protein is CAWSGGSSYEQYF. The CDR3 bases are TGTGCCTGGAGTGGGGGGTCGTCCTACGAGCAGTACTTC.

The chain carries TRBV5-1 and TRBJ1-2; TRBD1 is a possible D gene (5 bases). The CDR3 sequence is 13 residues long. V lost 2 bases, J lost 8 bases, and 13 bases lay in between. Per germline, CDR1 SGHRS and CDR2 YFSETQ. The CDR3 DNA reads as TGCGCCAGCAGCTTAGAGGGGTCCCCGGGCTACACCTTC. Residues: CASSLEGSPGYTF. The variable domain in full, with the rest retrieved from reference TRBV5-1 and TRBJ1-2, is KAGVTQTPRYLIKTRGQQVTLSCSPISGHRSVSWYQQTPGQGLQFLFEYFSETQRNKGNFPGRFSGRQFSNSRSEMNVSTLELGDSALYLCASSLEGSPGYTFGSGTRLTVV.

V and J are TRBV2 and TRBJ1-4; 9 bases agree with TRBD1. CDR3 length: 13 amino acids. CDR1 is SNHLY, CDR2 FYNNEI, per germline. J was trimmed by 8 bases and V by 5 bases; bases with no gene match: 3. Written as DNA, the CDR3 is TGTGCCAGCAGTCTGGACAGGGGCGAAAAACTGTTTTTT. The encoded protein is CASSLDRGEKLFF.

This chain links TRBV6-5 with TRBJ1-2; no firm D call. V was cut by 2 bases and J by 7 bases, with 14 bases left in between. The CDR3 length is 14 residues. Germline assignment: CDR1 MNHEY and CDR2 SVGAGI. This chain's CDR3 is CASSYAEVGGGYTF. The CDR3 bases are TGTGCCAGCAGTTACGCGGAAGTCGGAGGTGGCTACACCTTC.

Comment on this clone: An end of the junction does not agree with germline; a read error may underlie this. This chain connects TRBV11-2 to TRBJ2-5; D is unclear. Germline values: CDR1 SGHAT, CDR2 FQNNGV. This CDR3 has 12 amino acids. CDR3 sequence (DNA): TGTGCCAGCAGCTCGTACCAAGGGACCCAGTACTTC. It codes for CASSSYQGTQYF.

V usage is TRBV25-1 and J usage is TRBJ2-2; a possible D gene is TRBD1 (5 bases). The V gene's germline CDR1 is MGHDK and CDR2 SYGVNS. The CDR3 has 14 residues. V lost 5 bases, J lost 1 base, and 8 bases lay in between. The CDR3 reads CASSKRGNTGELFF. Here the CDR3 DNA reads TGTGCCAGCAGTAAAAGGGGGAACACCGGGGAGCTGTTTTTT.

The chain uses TRBV6-2 or TRBV6-3 and TRBJ2-2; D possibly corresponds to TRBD1 (5 bases). There are 13 residues in the CDR3. Trimming removed 4 bases from V and 2 bases from J, with 5 bases in between. Germline loops: CDR1 MNHEY, CDR2 SVGEGT. As DNA, the CDR3 is TGTGCCAGCAGTTGGACAAACACCGGGGAGCTGTTTTTT. Translation gives CASSWTNTGELFF.

V and J are TRBV5-1 and TRBJ2-7, with D uncertain. The CDR3 extends over 11 amino acids. Germline values: CDR1 SGHRS, CDR2 YFSETQ. V gave up 2 bases and J gave up 5 bases, with 5 bases separating them. The CDR3 nucleotides read TGCGCCAGCAGCTTTCAGGACGAGCAGTACTTC. Protein sequence: CASSFQDEQYF.

This chain links TRBV7-9 with TRBJ2-2; a weak D match, TRBD1 (6 bases). Germline V lookup: CDR1 SEHNR, CDR2 FQNEAQ (reference sequence). The CDR3 runs to 15 residues. The ends were cut back, 1 base at V and 2 bases at J, with 8 bases in the middle. CDR3 in amino acids: CASSLGQANTGELFF. The CDR3 DNA is TGTGCCAGCAGCTTAGGACAGGCCAACACCGGGGAGCTGTTTTTT.

This clone was recorded once. This chain uses TRBV19 with TRBJ1-4; D call uncertain. The V gene lost 7 bases and the J gene lost 0 bases, with 15 bases spanning the gap. Germline V lookup: CDR1 LNHDA, CDR2 SQIVND (reference sequence). CDR3 length: 16 residues. CDR3 in amino acids: CASTSRPGSTNEKLFF. CDR3 bases: TGTGCCAGTACCTCCCGTCCGGGATCAACTAATGAAAAACTGTTTTTT.

The V and J genes are TRBV19 and TRBJ2-6; D could derive from TRBD1 or TRBD2 (5 bases each). The V end was cut by 7 bases, the J end by 4 bases, with 17 bases between. The CDR3 extends over 16 amino acids. Per the germline V gene, CDR1 is LNHDA and CDR2 is SQIVND (reference sequence). The CDR3 region has the DNA TGTGCCAGTATATTGACCCACTGGGGGGGGGCCAACGTCCTGACTTTC. As protein: CASILTHWGGANVLTF.

V usage is TRBV7-2 and J usage is TRBJ2-5; no firm D call. The germline V gene has CDR1 SGHTA and CDR2 FQGNSA. The CDR3 loop spans 13 amino acids. The V end was cut by 1 base, the J end by 7 bases, with 10 bases between. Here the CDR3 DNA reads TGTGCCAGCAGCTTAGTAACCGCTGGGACCCAGTACTTC. Its translation is CASSLVTAGTQYF.

The chain recombines TRBV11-3 with TRBJ2-7, with D maybe TRBD1 (6 bases). Looked up from germline, CDR1 is SGHNT and CDR2 is YENEEA. V dropped 6 bases and J dropped 6 bases, with 15 bases sitting between them. This CDR3 region has 13 residues. This CDR3 is CASSQQGPAEQYF. The CDR3 bases are TGTGCCAGCAGTCAGCAGGGGCCCGCCGAGCAGTACTTC.

V gene TRBV29-1 combines with J gene TRBJ1-1, with D possibly matching TRBD1 (5 bases). This CDR3 contains 14 residues. V was clipped by 3 bases and J by 0 bases, with 11 bases between them. Germline V gives CDR1 SQVTM, CDR2 ANQGSEA. The CDR3 region has the DNA TGCAGCGTTGATTACGGGGCTCTGAACACTGAAGCTTTCTTT. Amino acid sequence: CSVDYGALNTEAFF.

The V gene is TRBV20-1, the J gene TRBJ2-3; the match to TRBD2 covers 15 bases. This CDR3 spans 22 amino acids. CDR1 DFQATT and CDR2 SNEGSKA come from the germline V gene (reference sequence). Trimming cost V 3 bases and J 2 bases; bases outside gene matches: 21. The CDR3 is CSASTPRPDRTSGRAYTDTQYF. In DNA, the CDR3 is TGCAGTGCTAGTACGCCCCGACCCGACCGGACTAGCGGGAGGGCCTACACAGATACGCAGTATTTT.

The chain links TRBV5-5 to TRBJ1-5; possible D gene TRBD1, 5 bases. Germline V gives CDR1 SGHKS, CDR2 YYEKEE (reference sequence). V was pared by 2 bases and J by 4 bases, with 13 bases between. The CDR3 extends over 15 amino acids. CDR3: CASSLLSGGNQPQHF. The CDR3 DNA reads TGTGCCAGCAGCTTATTGTCCGGGGGAAATCAGCCCCAGCATTTT.

CDR3: CARTRGSYNSPLHF. The CDR3, as DNA: TGTGCCCGGACCCGAGGGTCCTATAATTCACCCCTCCACTTT. The V gene is TRBV28, the J gene TRBJ1-6; D gene ambiguous. In germline, CDR1 is MDHEN, CDR2 SYDVKM. The CDR3 covers 14 residues. V lost 11 bases and J lost 1, with 12 bases in between.

The rearrangement links TRBV6-5 to TRBJ1-5; TRBD1 is a possible D gene (5 bases). V lost 2 bases and J 4 bases, leaving 15 bases between the germline ends. The V gene's germline CDR1 is MNHEY and CDR2 SVGAGI. The CDR3 consists of 16 residues. The DNA of the CDR3 is TGTGCCAGCAGTTACCTGCCAGGGACTAGAAATCAGCCCCAGCATTTT. This encodes CASSYLPGTRNQPQHF.

This chain joins TRBV24-1 and TRBJ1-5; no clear D. Germline CDR1 and CDR2: KGHDR and SFDVKD. V was shortened by 4 bases and J by 2 bases, with 2 bases between the two germline ends. This CDR3 has 12 residues. CDR3: CATSEGNQPQHF. CDR3 in DNA: TGTGCCACCAGTGAAGGCAATCAGCCCCAGCATTTT.

The chain uses TRBV9 and TRBJ2-3; D call uncertain. CDR1 and CDR2 (germline): SGDLS, YYNGEE. This CDR3 is built from 12 residues. Trimming cost V 4 bases and J 4 bases, with 7 bases left between them. CDR3 sequence reads: CASSPPSDTQYF. In DNA, the CDR3 is TGTGCCAGCAGCCCCCCTTCAGATACGCAGTATTTT.

The chain has TRBV2 and TRBJ2-1; 12 bases match TRBD2. The V gene's germline CDR1 is SNHLY and CDR2 FYNNEI. The V and J ends lost 5 bases and 12 bases, in that order; junction bases with no gene match: 11. This CDR3 has 15 residues. This CDR3 is CASSLGTSGYPGQFF. The CDR3 nucleotides are TGTGCCAGCAGTCTTGGGACTAGCGGGTACCCGGGGCAGTTCTTC. The complete variable domain, with remaining parts taken from reference TRBV2 and TRBJ2-1, reads EPEVTQTPSHQVTQMGQEVILRCVPISNHLYFYWYRQILGQKVEFLVSFYNNEISEKSEIFDDQFSVERPDGSNFTLKIRSTKLEDSAMYFCASSLGTSGYPGQFFGPGTRLTVL.

The rearrangement joins TRBV5-4 to TRBJ2-1; the D is unclear. Per the germline V gene, CDR1 is SGHNT and CDR2 is YYREEE (reference sequence). This CDR3 is 12 amino acids long. Between the trimmed V and J ends, which lost 5 bases and 7 bases, there was a span of 10 bases. The CDR3 loop reads CASSQDRNEQFF. Here the CDR3 DNA reads TGTGCCAGCAGTCAGGACCGGAATGAGCAGTTCTTC. Drawing the rest from reference TRBV5-4 and TRBJ2-1, the complete variable domain is ETGVTQSPTHLIKTRGQQVTLRCSSQSGHNTVSWYQQALGQGPQFIFQYYREEENGRGNFPPRFSGLQFPNYSSELNVNALELDDSALYLCASSQDRNEQFFGPGTRLTVL.

The V and J genes are TRBV11-2 and TRBJ2-7; 9 bases match TRBD2. V trimming: 5 bases; J trimming: 0 bases; junction bases outside the gene matches: 8. From germline, CDR1 is SGHAT and CDR2 FQNNGV. The CDR3 totals 16 residues. The DNA of the CDR3 is TGTGCCAGCAGCATAAGAGCGGGAGGACCCTCCTACGAGCAGTACTTC. It yields the protein CASSIRAGGPSYEQYF.

The chain is built from TRBV20-1 and TRBJ1-1; 7 nucleotides line up with TRBD1. This CDR3 is built from 12 residues. With V trimmed by 3 bases and J by 8 bases, 6 bases remained unmatched. CDR1 is DFQATT and CDR2 is SNEGSKA in the germline V gene (reference sequence). The CDR3 DNA is TGCAGTGCTAGTGAAGGGGACAGCGAAGCTTTCTTT. Its translation is CSASEGDSEAFF.

J is TRBJ2-2 and V is TRBV29-1, with TRBD1 identical over 8 bases. Germline CDR1 is SQVTM and CDR2 is ANQGSEA. The CDR3 is 15 amino acids. Losses at the gene ends were 2 bases for V and 4 bases for J; bases not matched to a gene: 6. The CDR3 coding sequence is TGCAGCGTTGAATCCTGGACAGGGAGCACCGGGGAGCTGTTTTTT. Translation: CSVESWTGSTGELFF.